This paragraph covers one T cell receptor beta chain sequence. The sample belongs to a study of control samples from healthy donors and cancer patients. Assay: immunoSEQ multiplex PCR; the TCRdb copy retains only in-frame clones and omits some. The sample records about 50,000 clones, over 85% being singletons. The CDR3 sequence is 16 residues long. Looked up from germline, CDR1 is SGHRS and CDR2 is YFSETQ. The ends were cut back, 1 base at V and 1 base at J, with 12 bases in the middle. The receptor was derived from a woman aged 45-65 years with head and neck cancer. The V gene is TRBV5-1, the J gene TRBJ2-1; D gene uncertain. What was sequenced was PBMCs. CDR3: CASSLKSGPSYNEQFF. CDR3 coding DNA: TGCGCCAGCAGCTTGAAGTCGGGTCCTTCCTACAATGAGCAGTTCTTC.